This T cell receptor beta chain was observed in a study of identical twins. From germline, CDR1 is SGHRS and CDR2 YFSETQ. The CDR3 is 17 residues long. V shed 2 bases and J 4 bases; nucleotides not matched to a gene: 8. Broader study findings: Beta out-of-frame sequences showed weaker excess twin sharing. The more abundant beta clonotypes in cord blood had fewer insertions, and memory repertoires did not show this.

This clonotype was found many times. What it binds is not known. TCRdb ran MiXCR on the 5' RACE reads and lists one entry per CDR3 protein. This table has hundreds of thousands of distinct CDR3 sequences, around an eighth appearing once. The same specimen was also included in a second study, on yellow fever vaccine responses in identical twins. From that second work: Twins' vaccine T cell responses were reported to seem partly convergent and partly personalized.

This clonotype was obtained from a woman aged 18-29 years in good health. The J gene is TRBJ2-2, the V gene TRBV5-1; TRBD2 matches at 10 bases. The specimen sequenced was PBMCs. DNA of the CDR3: TGCGCCAGCAGCTTTTCGAGCGGGAGGGCCGGCACCGGGGAGCTGTTTTTT. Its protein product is CASSFSSGRAGTGELFF.